This TCR beta chain was captured by sequencing in a study of T-cell memory formation after mild COVID-19. Study context: Across donors, TCR clusters were largely donor specific.

The V end was cut by 10 bases, the J end by 6 bases, with 11 bases between. The length of the CDR3 is 11 residues. The germline CDR1 and CDR2 sequences are MGHDK and SYGVNS. The 5'RACE method, run with constant-segment primers, produced TCR alpha and TCR beta cDNA libraries (carrying sample barcodes and UMIs). TCRdb independently ran MiXCR on the 5' RACE reads; one entry per CDR3 protein. Of some 120,000 distinct CDR3 sequences detected, 16% appear once; the ten largest clones hold roughly 14%. Study results and caveats: The main location of contracting CD4+ clones was CM and EM, and that of contracting CD8+ clones was EMRA. Whether day 37 second-wave clones are SARS-CoV-2-specific was not confirmed.

With regard to this clonotype: Antigen: not known.

The V and J genes are TRBV25-1 and TRBJ2-3; possible D gene TRBD1, 5 bases. This TCR derives from an adult woman who had mild COVID-19 (a few samples of this study predate the infection). Cell type and time point are not known. The source material was PBMCs or a T cell subset sorted from them (not recorded which). The DNA for the CDR3 is TGTGCCACCAGCAGGGCTGATACGCAGTATTTT. The encoded protein is CATSRADTQYF.